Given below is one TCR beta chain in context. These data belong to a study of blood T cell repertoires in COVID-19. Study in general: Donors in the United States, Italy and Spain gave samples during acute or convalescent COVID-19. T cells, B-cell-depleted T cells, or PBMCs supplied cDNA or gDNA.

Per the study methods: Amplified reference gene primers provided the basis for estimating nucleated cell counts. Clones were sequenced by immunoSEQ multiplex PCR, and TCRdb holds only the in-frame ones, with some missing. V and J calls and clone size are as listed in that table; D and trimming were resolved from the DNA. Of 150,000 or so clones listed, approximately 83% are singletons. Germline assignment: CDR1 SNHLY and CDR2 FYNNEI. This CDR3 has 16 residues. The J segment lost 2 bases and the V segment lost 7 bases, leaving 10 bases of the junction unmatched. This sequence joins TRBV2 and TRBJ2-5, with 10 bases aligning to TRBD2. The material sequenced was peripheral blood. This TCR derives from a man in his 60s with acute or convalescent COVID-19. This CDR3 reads CASTERLAGVQETQYF. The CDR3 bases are TGTGCCAGCACAGAGCGGCTAGCGGGAGTTCAAGAGACCCAGTACTTC.